This T cell receptor (beta chain) comes out of a study of blood T cell repertoires in COVID-19. V trimming: 1 base; J trimming: 3 bases; junction bases outside the gene matches: 5. The CDR3 contains 16 residues. The germline V gene encodes CDR1 PRHDT and CDR2 FYEKMQ (reference sequence). Produced via immunoSEQ multiplex PCR; TCRdb's table is partial and in-frame only. This table has 150,000 to 200,000 clones, 82% appearing once. The rearrangement joins TRBV13 to TRBJ2-2; 7 bases match TRBD1. The clonotype was recovered from a woman in her 40s with COVID-19, enrolled during active disease. Sequenced: peripheral blood. CDR3 in DNA: TGTGCCAGCAGCTTAGCACAGGGGCGAGACACCGGGGAGCTGTTTTTT. Protein product: CASSLAQGRDTGELFF.